This T cell receptor (beta chain) stems from a study of regulatory T cells in long-lasting Graves disease. Described time point: newly diagnosed GD, antithyroid drugs for less than 3 months. PBMCs provided the RNA from which the TCR library was made. Library construction for TCR beta used iRepertoire HTBI primers and Arm-PCR of CDR3 regions. MiXCR, run by TCRdb on the multiplex PCR reads, gives a single entry per CDR3 protein. The sample lists hundreds of thousands of distinct CDR3 sequences, roughly 14% occurring once. V dropped 4 bases and J dropped 5; count of bases not matched to a gene: 3. Germline V gives CDR1 MGHRA, CDR2 YSYEKL. CDR3 length: 15 residues. These records were also assigned to another study, of T cells in Graves' hyperthyroidism and ophthalmopathy.

This TCR derives from a man aged 30 to 39 with Graves disease. The material was peripheral blood mononuclear cells (PBMCs), obtained at new diagnosis, from a patient treated with antithyroid drugs. This chain uses TRBV4-1 with TRBJ2-1; 12 positions match TRBD2. This CDR3 reads CASSPLAGGHNEQFF. The CDR3 DNA reads TGCGCCAGCAGCCCCCTAGCGGGAGGGCACAATGAGCAGTTCTTC.